One and the same sample provided the 27 T cell receptor beta chains below, sequenced in a study of tumor-infiltrating lymphocytes in localized non-small cell lung cancer. The method was immunoSEQ multiplex PCR; TCRdb's version includes in-frame clones alone and lacks a portion of them. The sample has about 12,000 clones, roughly 70% seen once. Sample: uninvolved lung tissue not adjacent to the tumor. Every receptor here comes from a human donor with non-small cell lung cancer.

The CDR3 is CASSSILAGIVAKNIQYF. The CDR3 bases are TGTGCCAGCAGTTCTATACTAGCGGGTATAGTAGCCAAAAACATTCAGTACTTC. The V and J genes are TRBV28 and TRBJ2-4, with 9 bases that match TRBD2. The germline V gene encodes CDR1 MDHEN and CDR2 SYDVKM. CDR3 length: 18 amino acids. V shed 4 bases, J shed 0 bases, and the junction held 10 bases outside the gene matches.

Only one count was recorded for this clone. This chain links TRBV6-6 with TRBJ2-1; 8 nucleotides match TRBD2. Germline V gene sequence: CDR1 MNHNY, CDR2 SVGAGI (reference sequence). The junction had 11 bases not matched to a gene; V was cut back by 6 bases and J by 4 bases. The CDR3 has 16 amino acids. CDR3 in DNA: TGTGCCAGCAGCCGGGGGGGTCTAGCGGGTTACAATGAGCAGTTCTTC. Translation: CASSRGGLAGYNEQFF.

This clone has only a few counts. The chain recombines TRBV19 with TRBJ2-5, with no clear D. Trimming shortened V by 1 base and J by 5 bases, and 5 bases separated the two germline ends. This CDR3 contains 12 residues. Germline CDR1 reads LNHDA; CDR2 reads SQIVND (reference sequence). CDR3 region: CASSIGTETQYF. DNA for the CDR3: TGTGCCAGTAGTATAGGGACGGAGACCCAGTACTTC.

This clone has just one count. J is TRBJ2-1 and V is TRBV28, with D tentatively TRBD2 (5 bases). V shed 2 bases and J shed 9 bases, with 8 bases lying between them. This CDR3 comprises 12 residues. Germline V gene sequence: CDR1 MDHEN, CDR2 SYDVKM. The CDR3 protein is CASSLLAAEQFF. The CDR3 bases are TGTGCCAGCAGTTTACTAGCTGCTGAGCAGTTCTTC.

This clone is a singleton in its sample. The rearrangement uses TRBV19 and TRBJ1-1; 10 bases align to TRBD1. V lost 7 bases, J lost 4 bases, and 6 bases stayed unmatched. The CDR3 extends over 14 amino acids. The germline gives CDR1 LNHDA, CDR2 SQIVND (reference sequence). The CDR3 nucleotides read TGTGCCAGTACGAGGACAGGGGGTGCCACTGAAGCTTTCTTT. Translated, it gives CASTRTGGATEAFF.

This clone was detected only a few times. The V gene is TRBV7-2, the J gene TRBJ2-7; D unresolved. In germline, CDR1 is SGHTA, CDR2 FQGNSA. There are 9 residues in the CDR3. Trimming stripped 6 bases from V and 6 bases from J, with 3 bases between. The chain's CDR3 is CASRCEQYF. CDR3 DNA: TGTGCCAGCAGGTGCGAGCAGTACTTC.

This clone has only a few counts. The chain has TRBV11-2 and TRBJ2-7, with D perhaps matching TRBD1 (6 bases). This CDR3 is 16 amino acids long. V was trimmed by 4 bases and J by 2 bases, leaving 18 bases between them. Germline lookup yields CDR1 SGHAT and CDR2 FQNNGV. CDR3 bases: TGTGCCAGCAGCTCCCGTCGGGACACAACCCCCTACGAGCAGTACTTC. As protein: CASSSRRDTTPYEQYF. Combining the CDR3 with reference TRBV11-2 and TRBJ2-7 gives the whole variable domain EAGVAQSPRYKIIEKRQSVAFWCNPISGHATLYWYQQILGQGPKLLIQFQNNGVVDDSQLPKDRFSAERLKGVDSTLKIQPAKLEDSAVYLCASSSRRDTTPYEQYFGPGTRLTVT.

This clone has only a few counts. The chain recombines TRBV6-1 with TRBJ2-7, with 7 bases aligning to TRBD1. The germline CDR1 and CDR2 sequences are MNHNS and SASEGT. J lost 4 bases, V lost 4 bases, and 4 bases had no gene match. The CDR3 totals 13 residues. CDR3 nucleotide sequence: TGTGCCAGCAGTGTTCGCAGGGGGTACGAGCAGTACTTC. This sequence encodes CASSVRRGYEQYF.

The chain has TRBV6-5 and TRBJ1-2; D gene unclear. The germline V gene has CDR1 MNHEY and CDR2 SVGAGI. V was pared by 2 bases and J by 10 bases, with 14 bases between. The CDR3 is made up of 13 amino acids. CDR3 amino acids: CASSYGHRTNYTF. DNA for the CDR3: TGTGCCAGCAGTTACGGGCACCGGACTAACTACACCTTC.

The chain carries TRBV27 and TRBJ1-1; unclear D gene. This CDR3 spans 14 amino acids. Trimming removed 6 bases at V and 0 bases at J, with 11 bases between. Per germline, CDR1 MNHEY and CDR2 SMNVEV (reference sequence). CDR3 region: CASRGSHLNTEAFF. For the CDR3, the DNA is TGTGCCAGCAGGGGGTCCCACTTGAACACTGAAGCTTTCTTT.

The chain recombines TRBV2 with TRBJ1-2, with 10 nucleotides matching TRBD1. CDR1 SNHLY and CDR2 FYNNEI come from the germline V gene. The V gene end was trimmed by 8 bases and the J gene end by 0 bases; junction bases not matched to a gene: 6. CDR3 size: 15 residues. CDR3: CASRRDRGTNYGYTF. CDR3 nucleotide sequence: TGTGCCAGCCGCCGGGACAGGGGAACTAACTATGGCTACACCTTC. Using reference TRBV2 and TRBJ1-2 for the parts outside the CDR3, the full variable domain is EPEVTQTPSHQVTQMGQEVILRCVPISNHLYFYWYRQILGQKVEFLVSFYNNEISEKSEIFDDQFSVERPDGSNFTLKIRSTKLEDSAMYFCASRRDRGTNYGYTFGSGTRLTVV.

The chain has TRBV29-1 and TRBJ1-2; D remains ambiguous. The CDR3 spans 12 residues. Per the germline V gene, CDR1 is SQVTM and CDR2 is ANQGSEA. Trimming stripped 2 bases from V and 4 bases from J, with 8 bases between. CDR3 protein: CSVEKDFYGYTF. CDR3 nucleotide sequence: TGCAGCGTTGAAAAAGACTTCTATGGCTACACCTTC.

In this sample, this clone turned up a few times. V and J are TRBV7-9 and TRBJ2-7; D not certain. V was trimmed by 1 base and J by 0 bases, leaving 7 bases between them. This CDR3 has 14 amino acids. Per the germline V gene, CDR1 is SEHNR and CDR2 is FQNEAQ (reference sequence). CDR3 sequence reads: CASSLDRNSYEQYF. The DNA of the CDR3 is TGTGCCAGCAGCTTAGACCGAAACTCCTACGAGCAGTACTTC. Together with reference TRBV7-9 and TRBJ2-7, the CDR3 gives the full variable domain: DTGVSQNPRHKITKRGQNVTFRCDPISEHNRLYWYRQTLGQGPEFLTYFQNEAQLEKSRLLSDRFSAERPKGSFSTLEIQRTEQGDSAMYLCASSLDRNSYEQYFGPGTRLTVT.

This chain connects TRBV10-3 to TRBJ1-1; the D gene is possibly TRBD1 (6 bases). CDR3 length: 15 amino acids. Per germline, CDR1 ENHRY and CDR2 SYGVKD. V was pared by 3 bases and J by 3 bases, with 14 bases between. For the CDR3, the DNA is TGTGCCATCAGTGACAGGGGTAAGGTCGACACTGAAGCTTTCTTT. Its translation: CAISDRGKVDTEAFF.

This clone was observed once. The chain combines TRBV7-9 with TRBJ2-3; 10 bases map to TRBD2. This CDR3 has 17 amino acids. Germline CDR1 and CDR2: SEHNR and FQNEAQ (reference sequence). V lost 6 bases, J lost 4 bases, and 13 bases stayed unmatched. This CDR3 is CASSFPRSGRAPDTQYF. As DNA, the CDR3 is TGTGCCAGCAGTTTCCCGAGGAGCGGGAGGGCCCCAGATACGCAGTATTTT.

This clone has more than one count but fewer than ten. The rearrangement links TRBV6-5 to TRBJ1-5; D unclear. This CDR3 contains 14 residues. The germline V and J ends were trimmed by 4 bases and 5 bases, with 12 bases remaining between them. From germline, CDR1 is MNHEY and CDR2 SVGAGI. The CDR3 DNA reads as TGTGCCAGCAGTTCCATGAGAATGGATCAGCCCCAGCATTTT. Encoded protein: CASSSMRMDQPQHF.

This clone was seen more than once but under ten times. The chain has TRBV2 and TRBJ1-3; no clear D. CDR3 length: 14 residues. Germline-derived CDR1 and CDR2 are SNHLY and FYNNEI. Between the trimmed V and J ends, which lost 0 bases and 7 bases, there was a span of 10 bases. DNA of the CDR3: TGTGCCAGCAGTGAAGCGCGGTCGGGTAACACCATATATTTT. It translates to CASSEARSGNTIYF.

The rearrangement uses TRBV11-2 and TRBJ1-2, with D unclear. Germline CDR1 and CDR2: SGHAT and FQNNGV. V dropped 6 bases and J dropped 8 bases, with 13 bases sitting between them. The CDR3 length is 12 residues. The CDR3 region has the DNA TGTGCCAGCAGATTACTAGGTCAAGGCTACACCTTC. Translation gives CASRLLGQGYTF.

Sample share makes this clone medium-sized. This chain joins TRBV27 and TRBJ2-1; D is perhaps TRBD1 (6 bases). Germline V gene data show CDR1 as MNHEY and CDR2 as SMNVEV (reference sequence). The CDR3 totals 15 residues. Trimming took off 3 bases at V and 6 bases at J, with 15 bases between the two ends. CDR3 protein: CASSLQGIRINEQFF. Here the CDR3 DNA reads TGTGCCAGCAGTTTGCAGGGGATCAGAATCAATGAGCAGTTCTTC.

This clone has only a few counts. The chain carries TRBV6-6 and TRBJ1-5; D perhaps matches TRBD1 (6 bases). The CDR3 has 15 residues. From germline, CDR1 is MNHNY and CDR2 SVGAGI (reference sequence). Trimming removed 6 bases from V and 1 base from J, with 13 bases in between. DNA for the CDR3: TGTGCCAGCAGCCAACCGGGACACAGCAATCAGCCCCAGCATTTT. It translates to CASSQPGHSNQPQHF.

The chain recombines TRBV7-9 with TRBJ2-3; D could derive from TRBD1 or TRBD2 (5 bases each). The CDR3 is 16 amino acids. Germline V CDR1 and CDR2: SEHNR, FQNEAQ (reference sequence). Trimming left V 1 base short and J 2 bases short, with 13 bases between. The CDR3 DNA sequence: TGTGCCAGCAGCTTAGGAATAGGGACCTACACAGATACGCAGTATTTT. Translation: CASSLGIGTYTDTQYF. Looking up the rest from reference TRBV7-9 and TRBJ2-3 gives the full variable domain: DTGVSQNPRHKITKRGQNVTFRCDPISEHNRLYWYRQTLGQGPEFLTYFQNEAQLEKSRLLSDRFSAERPKGSFSTLEIQRTEQGDSAMYLCASSLGIGTYTDTQYFGPGTRLTVL.

This chain uses TRBV7-2 with TRBJ1-2; 9 bases map to TRBD1. V trimming: 6 bases; J trimming: 8 bases; junction bases outside the gene matches: 7. This CDR3 is built from 13 residues. Germline values: CDR1 SGHTA, CDR2 FQGNSA. CDR3 loop: CASRETGGAGYTF. The CDR3 bases are TGTGCCAGCAGGGAGACAGGGGGAGCGGGCTACACCTTC.

This clone was observed once. The chain combines TRBV9 with TRBJ2-7; D is possibly TRBD1 or TRBD2 (5 bases each). Germline lookup yields CDR1 SGDLS and CDR2 YYNGEE. The CDR3 totals 15 residues. V shed 4 bases and J shed 4 bases, with 18 bases lying between them. The CDR3 loop reads CASSQGWGVEYEQYF. CDR3 nucleotide sequence: TGTGCCAGCAGCCAGGGATGGGGAGTTGAGTACGAGCAGTACTTC.

The chain employs TRBV6-5 and TRBJ2-1; D not resolved. The CDR3 spans 15 residues. Germline CDR1 and CDR2: MNHEY and SVGAGI. Trimming took off 0 bases at V and 2 bases at J, with 8 bases between the two ends. For the CDR3, the DNA is TGTGCCAGCAGTTACTCGCTGACTGCCTACAATGAGCAGTTCTTC. It codes for CASSYSLTAYNEQFF.

This chain links TRBV7-2 with TRBJ1-2; D gene unclear. Trimming pared 5 bases from V and 10 bases from J, leaving 20 bases between. Germline values: CDR1 SGHTA, CDR2 FQGNSA. This CDR3 is 14 amino acids long. DNA for the CDR3: TGTGCCAGCAGCCCAGTTCGAGTGGGCAACCACTACACCTTC. Translating gives CASSPVRVGNHYTF.

The chain has TRBV4-3 and TRBJ1-4; D is perhaps TRBD1 (5 bases). CDR3 length: 19 amino acids. Trimming cost V 0 bases and J 0 bases, with 17 bases left between them. Looked up from germline, CDR1 is LGHNA and CDR2 is YSLEER. The CDR3 spells CASSQDWGGSATTNEKLFF. The CDR3 DNA sequence: TGCGCCAGCAGCCAAGATTGGGGGGGATCCGCAACAACTAATGAAAAACTGTTTTTT.

The rearrangement joins TRBV2 to TRBJ2-7; 10 bases match TRBD2. This CDR3 spans 15 amino acids. V dropped 3 bases and J dropped 3; count of bases not matched to a gene: 5. CDR1 and CDR2 from the germline V gene are SNHLY and FYNNEI. This chain's CDR3 is CASSEASGSIYEQYF. In DNA form, the CDR3 reads TGTGCCAGCAGTGAGGCTAGCGGGAGCATCTACGAGCAGTACTTC.